Below, 16 T cell receptor beta chains from the same sample are listed, as sequenced in a study of blood T cell repertoires in COVID-19. Measured with immunoSEQ multiplex PCR; TCRdb has only the in-frame clones, and not every one. Found here are over 200,000 clones, 75% to 90% of them singletons; the top ten hold around 3.6%. Sequences were obtained from PBMCs or T cells enriched from blood (not recorded which). These receptors were collected from a woman in her twenties or thirties who had been exposed to COVID-19.

V gene TRBV6-1 combines with J gene TRBJ2-2; TRBD2 aligns across 14 bases. Germline CDR1 reads MNHNS; CDR2 reads SASEGT. V was clipped by 4 bases and J by 0 bases; unmatched bases: 10. The CDR3 runs to 20 residues. The DNA for the CDR3 is TGTGCCAGCAGTGGCACCGGGACTAGCGGGAGACCTGCGAACACCGGGGAGCTGTTTTTT. Translation gives CASSGTGTSGRPANTGELFF.

The chain uses TRBV19 and TRBJ1-3; possibly TRBD1 for D (6 bases). The CDR3 consists of 17 residues. The V gene's germline CDR1 is LNHDA and CDR2 SQIVND (reference sequence). Deletions cut 4 bases from V and 2 bases from J, with 18 bases between. CDR3 coding DNA: TGTGCCAGTAGTAGGGGGCAGCAGGGGCCGGCTGGAAACACCATATATTTT. Protein sequence: CASSRGQQGPAGNTIYF.

The rearrangement uses TRBV3-1 (or the pseudogene TRBV3-2) and TRBJ2-7, with D tentatively TRBD1 (6 bases). The germline V gene has CDR1 LGHDT and CDR2 YNNKEL (reference sequence). The CDR3 spans 17 residues. V was trimmed by 0 bases and J by 2 bases, leaving 17 bases between them. CDR3: CASSQDQGLARTYEQYF. The DNA for the CDR3 is TGTGCCAGCAGCCAAGATCAGGGGCTAGCACGCACCTACGAGCAGTACTTC.

The chain is built from TRBV5-1 and TRBJ2-1, with TRBD2 matching 7 bases. V dropped 2 bases and J dropped 7; count of bases not matched to a gene: 9. The CDR3 sequence is 15 residues long. The germline CDR1 and CDR2 sequences are SGHRS and YFSETQ. Here the CDR3 reads CASSFLMGEGNEQFF. The DNA of the CDR3 is TGCGCCAGCAGCTTCCTAATGGGGGAGGGGAATGAGCAGTTCTTC.

The gene calls are TRBV5-5 and TRBJ2-3, with 12 bases fitting TRBD2. Losses at the gene ends were 4 bases for V and 2 bases for J; bases not matched to a gene: 5. The CDR3 sequence is 16 residues long. Per germline, CDR1 SGHKS and CDR2 YYEKEE (reference sequence). The CDR3 coding sequence is TGTGCCAGCAGCACCGGACTAGCGGGGATCACAGATACGCAGTATTTT. This sequence encodes CASSTGLAGITDTQYF. Together with reference TRBV5-5 and TRBJ2-3, the CDR3 gives the full variable domain: DAGVTQSPTHLIKTRGQQVTLRCSPISGHKSVSWYQQVLGQGPQFIFQYYEKEERGRGNFPDRFSARQFPNYSSELNVNALLLGDSALYLCASSTGLAGITDTQYFGPGTRLTVL.

The chain joins TRBV7-2 to TRBJ2-3, with TRBD1 matching 10 bases. Germline CDR1 and CDR2: SGHTA and FQGNSA. The trim removed 8 bases at V and 4 bases at J, leaving 9 bases unmatched. The length of the CDR3 is 15 residues. This CDR3 reads CASGTGERIADTQYF. The CDR3 coding sequence is TGTGCCAGCGGGACAGGGGAAAGAATCGCAGATACGCAGTATTTT.

This clone turned up a few times. The rearrangement joins TRBV6-5 to TRBJ1-6; 10 nucleotides line up with TRBD1. The CDR3 contains 14 residues. Germline V gene data show CDR1 as MNHEY and CDR2 as SVGAGI. With 10 bases clipped from V and 9 bases from J, the junction kept 9 bases outside the gene matches. CDR3 sequence: CAIDRGHLISPLHF. DNA of the CDR3: TGTGCCATCGACAGGGGGCATTTAATTTCACCCCTCCACTTT.

The table lists this clone with a few counts. The CDR3 spells CASSRDYASNEQFF. CDR3 coding DNA: TGTGCCAGCAGCCGGGACTACGCTTCCAATGAGCAGTTCTTC. V and J are TRBV2 and TRBJ2-1; TRBD2 matches 7 bases. Germline trimming cut 6 bases from V and 6 bases from J; bases unmatched to any gene: 8. The CDR3 is 14 residues long. Germline V CDR1 and CDR2: SNHLY, FYNNEI.

The CDR3 coding sequence is TGTGCCAGCAGCGTAGCCCGCGGGGTTCTCACAGATACGCAGTATTTT. Its protein is CASSVARGVLTDTQYF. The rearrangement uses TRBV9 and TRBJ2-3; perhaps TRBD2 as D (6 bases). The CDR3 totals 16 residues. Germline V CDR1 and CDR2: SGDLS, YYNGEE. Trimming took off 0 bases at V and 2 bases at J, with 13 bases between the two ends.

This clone occurred once. The chain joins TRBV10-1 to TRBJ2-1; possible D gene TRBD2, 6 bases. The germline V gene has CDR1 WNHNN and CDR2 SYGVQD (reference sequence). V was shortened by 8 bases and J by 7 bases, with 9 bases between the two germline ends. This CDR3 has 11 amino acids. In DNA, the CDR3 is TGCGCCAGCGGAGGGCCTAATGAGCAGTTCTTC. It encodes CASGGPNEQFF.

The chain couples TRBV4-2 to TRBJ2-7, with TRBD2 matching over 7 bases. The trim removed 1 base at V and 6 bases at J, leaving 12 bases unmatched. This CDR3 contains 16 residues. Germline V gene lookup returns CDR1 LGHNA and CDR2 YNFKEQ. CDR3 sequence: CASSQVGTGGSVEQYF. DNA for the CDR3: TGTGCCAGCAGCCAAGTTGGGACTGGCGGGAGCGTCGAGCAGTACTTC.

This rearrangement joins TRBV3-1 (or the pseudogene TRBV3-2) to TRBJ1-1, with a weak D call TRBD1 (6 bases). Germline values: CDR1 LGHDT, CDR2 YNNKEL (reference sequence). This CDR3 has 14 amino acids. V gave up 1 base and J gave up 1 base, with 7 bases separating them. CDR3 nucleotide sequence: TGTGCCAGCAGCCAAGTAGGGGGGAACACTGAAGCTTTCTTT. This codes for CASSQVGGNTEAFF.

This chain uses TRBV7-3 with TRBJ2-2, with TRBD2 matching 10 bases. There are 18 residues in the CDR3. Germline CDR1 SGHTA, CDR2 FQGTGA. V was pared by 1 base and J by 3 bases, with 8 bases of the junction left unmatched. CDR3 nucleotide sequence: TGTGCCAGCAGCTTAAGTCTAGCGGGAGAGTTAGACACCGGGGAGCTGTTTTTT. This codes for CASSLSLAGELDTGELFF.

V and J are TRBV5-1 and TRBJ2-5, with 8 bases matching TRBD2. Germline CDR1 and CDR2: SGHRS and YFSETQ. The CDR3 covers 15 residues. Trimming removed 4 bases from V and 4 bases from J; junction bases left unmatched: 9. The CDR3 DNA follows: TGCGCCAGCAGCGCCGGACTAGCCCTTGGAGAGACCCAGTACTTC. Translated: CASSAGLALGETQYF.

This chain uses TRBV2 with TRBJ1-5; TRBD1 aligns across 7 bases. Trimming cost V 9 bases and J 6 bases; bases outside gene matches: 5. The CDR3 runs 12 residues. The germline V gene has CDR1 SNHLY and CDR2 FYNNEI. CDR3 DNA sequence: TGTGCCAGTACAGGGGACTCTCAGCCCCAGCATTTT. Protein sequence: CASTGDSQPQHF.

This sequence joins TRBV6-6 and TRBJ1-2; 10 bases align to TRBD1. Germline CDR1 MNHNY, CDR2 SVGAGI (reference sequence). The CDR3 runs to 20 residues. J lost 8 bases, V lost 6 bases, and 27 bases had no gene match. DNA for the CDR3: TGTGCCAGCAGCACGACCAATCCGGGACAGGGGCACTCCGGGTGGCGGGGCTACACCTTC. Translated: CASSTTNPGQGHSGWRGYTF.